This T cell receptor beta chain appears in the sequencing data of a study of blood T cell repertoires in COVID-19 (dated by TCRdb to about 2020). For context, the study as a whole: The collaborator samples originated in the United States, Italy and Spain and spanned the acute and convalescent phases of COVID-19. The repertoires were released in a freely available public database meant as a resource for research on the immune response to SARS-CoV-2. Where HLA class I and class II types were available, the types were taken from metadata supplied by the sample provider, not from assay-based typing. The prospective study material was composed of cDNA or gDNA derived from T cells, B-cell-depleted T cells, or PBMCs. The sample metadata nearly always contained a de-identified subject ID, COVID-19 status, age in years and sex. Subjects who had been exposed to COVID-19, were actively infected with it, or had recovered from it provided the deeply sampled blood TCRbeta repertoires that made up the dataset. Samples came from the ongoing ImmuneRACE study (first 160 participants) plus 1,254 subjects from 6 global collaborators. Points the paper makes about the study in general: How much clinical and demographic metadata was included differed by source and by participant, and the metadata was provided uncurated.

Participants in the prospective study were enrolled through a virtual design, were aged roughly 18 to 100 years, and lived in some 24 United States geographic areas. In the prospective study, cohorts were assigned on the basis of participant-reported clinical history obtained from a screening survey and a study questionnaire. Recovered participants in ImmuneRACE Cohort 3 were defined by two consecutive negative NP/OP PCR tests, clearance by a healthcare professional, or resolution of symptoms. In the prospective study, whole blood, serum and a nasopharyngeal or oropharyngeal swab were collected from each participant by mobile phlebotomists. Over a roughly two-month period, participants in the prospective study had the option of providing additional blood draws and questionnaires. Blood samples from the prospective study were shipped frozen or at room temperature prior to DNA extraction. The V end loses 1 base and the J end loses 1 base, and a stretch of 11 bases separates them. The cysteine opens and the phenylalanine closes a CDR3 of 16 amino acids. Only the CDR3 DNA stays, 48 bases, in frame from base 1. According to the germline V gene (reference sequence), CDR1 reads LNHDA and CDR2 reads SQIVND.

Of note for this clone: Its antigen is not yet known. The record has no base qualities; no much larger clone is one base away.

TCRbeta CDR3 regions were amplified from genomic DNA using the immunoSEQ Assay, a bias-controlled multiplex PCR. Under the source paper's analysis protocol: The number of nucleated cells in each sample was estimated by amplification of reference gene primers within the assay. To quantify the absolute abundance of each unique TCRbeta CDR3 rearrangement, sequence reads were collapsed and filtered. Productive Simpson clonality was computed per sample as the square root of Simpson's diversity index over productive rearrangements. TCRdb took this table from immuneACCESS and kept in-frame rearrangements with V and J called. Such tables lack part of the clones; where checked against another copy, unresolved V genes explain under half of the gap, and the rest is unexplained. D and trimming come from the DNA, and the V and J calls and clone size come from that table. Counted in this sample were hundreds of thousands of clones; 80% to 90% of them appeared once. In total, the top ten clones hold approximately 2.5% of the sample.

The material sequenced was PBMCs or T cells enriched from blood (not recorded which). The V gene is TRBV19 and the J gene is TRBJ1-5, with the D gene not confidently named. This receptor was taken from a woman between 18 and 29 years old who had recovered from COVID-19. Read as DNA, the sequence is TGTGCCAGTAGTATAGTCGGGGTTCGGAGCAATCAGCCCCAGCATTTT. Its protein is CASSIVGVRSNQPQHF. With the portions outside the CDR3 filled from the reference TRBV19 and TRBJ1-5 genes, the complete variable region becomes DGGITQSPKYLFRKEGQNVTLSCEQNLNHDAMYWYRQDPGQGLRLIYYSQIVNDFQKGDIAEGYSVSREKKESFPLTVTSAQKNPTAFYLCASSIVGVRSNQPQHFGDGTRLSIL.